Each of the 16 T cell receptor beta chains below was sequenced from the same sample in a study of blood T cell repertoires in COVID-19 (dated by TCRdb to the early 2020s). Library preparation employed the immunoSEQ multiplex PCR assay. As stored in TCRdb, this immuneACCESS dataset retains in-frame rearrangements with V and J assigned. A fraction of the clones does not appear; measured against another copy, unresolved V genes explain less than half of the discrepancy, and the remainder lacks a known reason. Present in this sample are 180,000 or so clones, 80% to 90% of which were seen just once. The top ten clones comprise approximately 11% of the sample. Material for sequencing was peripheral blood. The source is a human donor with active or convalescent COVID-19. The donor label of this sample is uncertain.

This clone has a handful of counts. The V and J genes are TRBV7-4 and TRBJ1-5; the match to TRBD1 covers 7 bases. The V segment lost 5 bases and the J segment 4 bases; nucleotides outside the gene matches: 11. In germline, CDR1 is SGHVT, CDR2 SQSDAQ. The CDR3 is 16 residues long. CDR3 sequence reads: CASSHDSGGRNQPQHF. CDR3 DNA sequence: TGTGCCAGCAGCCACGACTCAGGGGGGAGGAATCAGCCCCAGCATTTT.

The chain has TRBV2 and TRBJ1-6, with D uncertain. There are 16 residues in the CDR3. V lost 3 bases, J lost 2 bases, and 11 bases lay in between. In germline, CDR1 is SNHLY, CDR2 FYNNEI. The CDR3 DNA reads as TGTGCCAGCAGTGAGTGGGGAGGGACCTATAATTCACCCCTCCACTTT. Translating gives CASSEWGGTYNSPLHF.

The V gene is TRBV19, the J gene TRBJ1-2, with D possibly being TRBD1 (6 bases). Germline V gene data show CDR1 as LNHDA and CDR2 as SQIVND (reference sequence). The length of the CDR3 is 18 residues. Trimming removed 7 bases from V and 3 bases from J, with 27 bases in between. The CDR3 region is CASTPGTTGLPPHYGYTF. The CDR3 DNA is TGTGCCAGTACCCCAGGAACGACAGGCCTACCCCCACACTATGGCTACACCTTC.

This clone has only a few counts. Different DNA sequences within this sample yield the same CDR3. The CDR3 nucleotides are TGTGCCAGCAGCTTGCGCGCCTATGGCTACACCTTC. Its translation is CASSLRAYGYTF. The chain joins TRBV7-9 to TRBJ1-2, with D unclear. V lost 3 bases to trimming and J lost 4 bases, with 6 bases between them. Germline CDR1 reads SEHNR; CDR2 reads FQNEAQ (reference sequence). The CDR3 covers 12 residues.

The chain uses TRBV12-3 or TRBV12-4 and TRBJ2-5; tentatively, D is TRBD2 (7 bases). V dropped 6 bases and J dropped 5 bases, with 13 bases sitting between them. The CDR3 spans 13 residues. CDR3 protein: CASRRGARETQYF. The DNA for the CDR3 is TGTGCCAGCAGACGGGGGGCGAGGGAGACCCAGTACTTC.

V gene TRBV5-1 combines with J gene TRBJ2-3; TRBD1 might be the D (6 bases). The CDR3 contains 17 residues. The germline V and J ends were trimmed by 1 base and 2 bases, with 17 bases remaining between them. Germline V gives CDR1 SGHRS, CDR2 YFSETQ. The CDR3 bases are TGCGCCAGCAGCTTGAGTGAACAGGGAGATTACACAGATACGCAGTATTTT. This encodes CASSLSEQGDYTDTQYF. Variable domain in full (rest from reference TRBV5-1 and TRBJ2-3): KAGVTQTPRYLIKTRGQQVTLSCSPISGHRSVSWYQQTPGQGLQFLFEYFSETQRNKGNFPGRFSGRQFSNSRSEMNVSTLELGDSALYLCASSLSEQGDYTDTQYFGPGTRLTVL.

The chain couples TRBV3-1 (or the pseudogene TRBV3-2) to TRBJ1-6; D call uncertain. The CDR3 runs 14 residues. The germline CDR1 and CDR2 sequences are LGHDT and YNNKEL (reference sequence). The ends were cut back, 2 bases at V and 6 bases at J, with 8 bases in the middle. The CDR3, as DNA: TGTGCCAGCAGCCAAAGACACGGTAATTCACCCCTCCACTTT. Translation: CASSQRHGNSPLHF.

This clone was seen a handful of times. The V call is TRBV30, the J call TRBJ2-5; TRBD2 aligns across 11 bases. Trimming at V came to 1 base and at J to 5 bases, leaving 6 bases not matched to a gene. Germline V gene data show CDR1 as GTSNPN and CDR2 as SVGIG (reference sequence). The CDR3 totals 15 residues. The CDR3 region is CAWSGLAGSGETQYF. CDR3 bases: TGTGCCTGGAGTGGACTAGCGGGGTCTGGGGAGACCCAGTACTTC.

This clone was detected only once. The CDR3 spells CASSQGVSGLNTEAFF. The CDR3 coding sequence is TGTGCCAGCAGCCAAGGTGTGTCAGGGCTGAACACTGAAGCTTTCTTT. The rearrangement uses TRBV3-1 (or the pseudogene TRBV3-2) and TRBJ1-1, with D perhaps TRBD1 (5 bases). Between the trimmed V and J ends, which lost 1 base and 0 bases, there was a span of 12 bases. From germline, CDR1 is LGHDT and CDR2 YNNKEL (reference sequence). This CDR3 has 16 amino acids.

The chain uses TRBV6-6 and TRBJ1-1; 8 bases fit TRBD1. The CDR3 is 17 residues long. V was pared by 6 bases and J by 4 bases, with 16 bases of the junction left unmatched. The germline gives CDR1 MNHNY, CDR2 SVGAGI (reference sequence). CDR3 DNA: TGTGCCAGCAGACGACAGACGGCAGGGGGCTGGAGCACTGAAGCTTTCTTT. This translates into CASRRQTAGGWSTEAFF.

The chain employs TRBV9 and TRBJ2-5; weak D call: TRBD2 (6 bases). Germline V gene data show CDR1 as SGDLS and CDR2 as YYNGEE. The CDR3 contains 14 residues. The V and J ends lost 3 bases and 4 bases respectively, with 13 bases between them. CDR3 bases: TGTGCCAGCAGCGCCGGGGGTCAGGGAGAGACCCAGTACTTC. Protein: CASSAGGQGETQYF.

The V and J genes are TRBV7-9 and TRBJ2-5, with 7 positions matching TRBD1. Unmatched junction bases numbered 9, after V lost 0 bases and J lost 5 bases. CDR1 SEHNR and CDR2 FQNEAQ come from the germline V gene (reference sequence). The CDR3 covers 16 residues. This CDR3 is CASSLALAGGRETQYF. The CDR3 DNA is TGTGCCAGCAGCTTAGCCCTCGCAGGGGGAAGGGAGACCCAGTACTTC.

The V and J genes are TRBV10-3 and TRBJ2-1; 10 nucleotides align to TRBD1. The germline CDR1 and CDR2 sequences are ENHRY and SYGVKD. Germline trimming cut 2 bases from V and 8 bases from J; bases unmatched to any gene: 6. This CDR3 contains 15 residues. The CDR3 bases are TGTGCCATCAGTGAGAGGGACAGGGGAGGAGATGAGCAGTTCTTC. Its translation: CAISERDRGGDEQFF.

This chain connects TRBV30 to TRBJ1-6; 7 positions agree with TRBD1. Trimming cost V 2 bases and J 10 bases; bases outside gene matches: 14. CDR1 GTSNPN and CDR2 SVGIG come from the germline V gene (reference sequence). This CDR3 has 16 amino acids. The CDR3 reads CAWSSRGPSGRSPLHF. CDR3 sequence (DNA): TGTGCCTGGAGTTCAAGGGGGCCCTCCGGCCGCTCACCCCTCCACTTT.

V is TRBV27 and J is TRBJ2-1; TRBD2 matches at 15 bases. V lost 7 bases and J lost 6; bases outside the gene matches: 7. This CDR3 has 16 residues. Germline V lookup: CDR1 MNHEY, CDR2 SMNVEV (reference sequence). The DNA for the CDR3 is TGTGCCAGCACCGGACTAGCGGGGGGGCCTATCAATGAGCAGTTCTTC. Protein: CASTGLAGGPINEQFF.

This clone turned up a few times. The genes are TRBV7-2 and TRBJ1-6; 10 nucleotides match TRBD1. Trimming took 5 bases from V and 6 from J; bases not matched to a gene: 4. CDR3 length: 15 residues. The germline gives CDR1 SGHTA, CDR2 FQGNSA. CDR3: CASSLGQGGNSPLHF. In nucleotides, the CDR3 is TGTGCCAGCAGCCTCGGACAGGGGGGTAATTCACCCCTCCACTTT.